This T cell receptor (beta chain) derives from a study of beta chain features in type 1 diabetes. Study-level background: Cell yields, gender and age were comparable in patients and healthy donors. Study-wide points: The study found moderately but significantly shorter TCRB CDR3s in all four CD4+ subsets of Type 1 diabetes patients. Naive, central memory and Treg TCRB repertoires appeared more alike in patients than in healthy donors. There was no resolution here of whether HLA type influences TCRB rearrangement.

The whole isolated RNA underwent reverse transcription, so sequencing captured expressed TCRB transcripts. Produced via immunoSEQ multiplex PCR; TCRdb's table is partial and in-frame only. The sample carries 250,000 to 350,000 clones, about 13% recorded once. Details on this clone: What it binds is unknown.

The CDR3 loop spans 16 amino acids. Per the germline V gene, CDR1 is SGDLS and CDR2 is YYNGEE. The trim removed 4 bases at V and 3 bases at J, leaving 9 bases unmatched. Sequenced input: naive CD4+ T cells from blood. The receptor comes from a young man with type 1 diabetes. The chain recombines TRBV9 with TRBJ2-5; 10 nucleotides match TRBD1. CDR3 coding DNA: TGTGCCAGCAGCTATCCTACCGGGACAGGGGAAGAGACCCAGTACTTC. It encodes CASSYPTGTGEETQYF.